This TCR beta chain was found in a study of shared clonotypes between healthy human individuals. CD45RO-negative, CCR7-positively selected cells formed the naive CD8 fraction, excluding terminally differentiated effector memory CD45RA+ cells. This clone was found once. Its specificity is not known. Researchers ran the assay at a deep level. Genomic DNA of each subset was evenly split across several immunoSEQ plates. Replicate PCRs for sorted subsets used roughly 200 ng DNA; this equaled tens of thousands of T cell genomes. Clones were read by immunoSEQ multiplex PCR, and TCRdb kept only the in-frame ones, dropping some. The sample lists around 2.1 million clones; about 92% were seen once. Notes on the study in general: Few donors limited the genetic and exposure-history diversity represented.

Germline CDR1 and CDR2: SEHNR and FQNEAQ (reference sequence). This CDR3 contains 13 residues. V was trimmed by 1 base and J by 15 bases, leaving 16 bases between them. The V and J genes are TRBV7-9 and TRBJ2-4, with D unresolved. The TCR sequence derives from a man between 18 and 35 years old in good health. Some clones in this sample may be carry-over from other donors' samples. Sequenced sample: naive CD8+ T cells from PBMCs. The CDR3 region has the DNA TGTGCCAGCAGCTTAGAAACGCTCAACGAGGTGTACTTC. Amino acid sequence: CASSLETLNEVYF.